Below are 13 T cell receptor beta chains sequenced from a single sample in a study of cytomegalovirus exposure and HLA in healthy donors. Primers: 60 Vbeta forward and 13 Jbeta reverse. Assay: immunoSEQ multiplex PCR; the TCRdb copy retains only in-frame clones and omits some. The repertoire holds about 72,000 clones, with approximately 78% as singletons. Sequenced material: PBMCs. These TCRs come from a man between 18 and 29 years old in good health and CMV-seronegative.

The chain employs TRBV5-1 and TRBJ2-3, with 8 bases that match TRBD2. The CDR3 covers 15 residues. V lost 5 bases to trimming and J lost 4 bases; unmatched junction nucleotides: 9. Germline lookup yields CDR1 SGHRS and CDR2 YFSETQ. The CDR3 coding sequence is TGCGCCAGCAGTTTTAGCGGGAAGGCCGCAGATACGCAGTATTTT. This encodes CASSFSGKAADTQYF.

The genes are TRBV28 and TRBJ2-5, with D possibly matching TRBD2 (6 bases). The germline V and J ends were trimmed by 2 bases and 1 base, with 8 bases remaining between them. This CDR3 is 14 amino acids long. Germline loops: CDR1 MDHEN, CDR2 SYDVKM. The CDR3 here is CASSLGGSQETQYF. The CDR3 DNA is TGTGCCAGCAGTTTAGGAGGGTCCCAAGAGACCCAGTACTTC.

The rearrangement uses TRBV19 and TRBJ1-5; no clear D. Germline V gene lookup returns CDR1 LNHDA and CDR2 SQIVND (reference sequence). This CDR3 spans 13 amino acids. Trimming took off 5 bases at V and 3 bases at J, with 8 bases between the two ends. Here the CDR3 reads CASSATANQPQHF. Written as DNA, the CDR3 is TGTGCCAGTAGTGCCACAGCCAATCAGCCCCAGCATTTT.

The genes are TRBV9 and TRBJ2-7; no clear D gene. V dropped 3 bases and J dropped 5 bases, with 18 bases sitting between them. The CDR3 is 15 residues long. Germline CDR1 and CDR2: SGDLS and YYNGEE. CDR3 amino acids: CASSAETRAVDEQYF. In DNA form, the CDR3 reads TGTGCCAGCAGCGCTGAGACTCGCGCTGTGGACGAGCAGTACTTC. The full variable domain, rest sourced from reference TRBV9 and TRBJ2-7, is DSGVTQTPKHLITATGQRVTLRCSPRSGDLSVYWYQQSLDQGLQFLIQYYNGEERAKGNILERFSAQQFPDLHSELNLSSLELGDSALYFCASSAETRAVDEQYFGPGTRLTVT.

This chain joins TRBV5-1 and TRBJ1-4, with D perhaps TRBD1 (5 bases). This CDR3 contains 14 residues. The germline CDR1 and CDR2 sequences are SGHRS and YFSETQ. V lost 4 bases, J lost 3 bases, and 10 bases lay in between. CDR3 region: CASSAGSPNEKLFF. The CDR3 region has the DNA TGCGCCAGCAGCGCAGGGTCGCCTAATGAAAAACTGTTTTTT.

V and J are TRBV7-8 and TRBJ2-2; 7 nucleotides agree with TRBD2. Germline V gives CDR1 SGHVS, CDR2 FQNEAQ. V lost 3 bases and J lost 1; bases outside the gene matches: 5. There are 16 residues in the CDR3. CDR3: CASSFTGGGNTGELFF. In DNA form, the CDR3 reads TGTGCCAGCAGCTTTACCGGCGGGGGGAACACCGGGGAGCTGTTTTTT.

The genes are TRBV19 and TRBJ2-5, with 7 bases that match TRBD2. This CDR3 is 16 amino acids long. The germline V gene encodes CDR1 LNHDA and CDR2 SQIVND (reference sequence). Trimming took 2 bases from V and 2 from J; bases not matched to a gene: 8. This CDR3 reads CASSILAGDTQETQYF. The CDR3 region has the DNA TGTGCCAGTAGTATACTCGCGGGAGATACACAAGAGACCCAGTACTTC.

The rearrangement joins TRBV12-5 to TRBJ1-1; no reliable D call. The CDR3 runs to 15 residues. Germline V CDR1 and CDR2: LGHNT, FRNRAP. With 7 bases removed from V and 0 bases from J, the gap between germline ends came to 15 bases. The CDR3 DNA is TGTGCTAGTGCCTTCATGGGCGCAATGAACACTGAAGCTTTCTTT. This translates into CASAFMGAMNTEAFF.

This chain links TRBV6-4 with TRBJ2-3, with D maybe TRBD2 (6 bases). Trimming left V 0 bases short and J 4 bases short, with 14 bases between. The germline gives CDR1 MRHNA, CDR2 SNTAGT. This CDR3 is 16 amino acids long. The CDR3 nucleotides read TGTGCCAGCAGTGACTCTGGCGGGGCATCGGCAGATACGCAGTATTTT. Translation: CASSDSGGASADTQYF.

CDR3 coding DNA: TGTGCCAGTAGTATGCCCTGGCGGGAGCAGTTCTTC. The encoded protein is CASSMPWREQFF. The gene calls are TRBV19 and TRBJ2-1; D ambiguous. This CDR3 is 12 amino acids long. In germline, CDR1 is LNHDA, CDR2 SQIVND (reference sequence). V was clipped by 3 bases and J by 10 bases, with 10 bases between them.

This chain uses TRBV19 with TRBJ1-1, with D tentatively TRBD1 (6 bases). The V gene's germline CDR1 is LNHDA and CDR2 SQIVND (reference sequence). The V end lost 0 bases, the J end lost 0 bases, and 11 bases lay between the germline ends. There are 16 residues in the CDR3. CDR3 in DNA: TGTGCCAGTAGTATAGACAGGACAGCCATGAACACTGAAGCTTTCTTT. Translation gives CASSIDRTAMNTEAFF.

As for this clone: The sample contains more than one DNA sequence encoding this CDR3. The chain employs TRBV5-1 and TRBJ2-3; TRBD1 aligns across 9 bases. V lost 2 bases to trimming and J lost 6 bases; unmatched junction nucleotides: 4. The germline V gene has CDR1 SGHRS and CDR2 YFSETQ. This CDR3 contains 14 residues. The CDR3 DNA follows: TGCGCCAGCAGCTTAGGGACAGGGAAGGATACGCAGTATTTT. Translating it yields CASSLGTGKDTQYF. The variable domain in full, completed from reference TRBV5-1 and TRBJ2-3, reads KAGVTQTPRYLIKTRGQQVTLSCSPISGHRSVSWYQQTPGQGLQFLFEYFSETQRNKGNFPGRFSGRQFSNSRSEMNVSTLELGDSALYLCASSLGTGKDTQYFGPGTRLTVL.

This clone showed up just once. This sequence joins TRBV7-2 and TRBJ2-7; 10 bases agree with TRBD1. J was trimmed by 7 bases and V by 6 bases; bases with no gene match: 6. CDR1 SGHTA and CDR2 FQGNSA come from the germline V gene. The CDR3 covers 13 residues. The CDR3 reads CASRIGTGVEQYF. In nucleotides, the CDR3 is TGTGCCAGCAGAATCGGGACAGGGGTGGAGCAGTACTTC.